This T cell receptor beta chain derives from a study of T cells in Graves' hyperthyroidism and ophthalmopathy. Regarding the study as a whole: Ophthalmopathy got predicted by the model a median roughly six months before its onset. Appearing also in blood were most of the thyroid clonotypes expanded above 0.001.

Researchers took RNA transcripts and amplified the TCR beta CDR3 regions from them. First-round RT-PCR of the TCR CDR3 relied on the HTBI primer set. TCRdb reprocessed the multiplex PCR reads via MiXCR and lists one record per CDR3 protein. Altogether around 300,000 distinct CDR3 sequences are present, around 13% being singletons, with the ten largest covering under 8%. V lost 0 bases and J 1 base, leaving 10 bases between the germline ends. This CDR3 is 16 amino acids long. Germline values: CDR1 SGHAT, CDR2 FQNNGV. This clonotype was counted at least ten times. No antigen is known for it. Patients aged 18 to 65 with hyperthyroidism were newly diagnosed, with duration under 2 months. Patients with uncontrolled infections, other autoimmune diseases, pregnancy or lactation were excluded.

This TCR derives from a woman aged 40 to 49 with Graves' hyperthyroidism. J is TRBJ1-3 and V is TRBV11-2; unclear D gene. Specimen: blood. This CDR3 reads CASSLERGSSGNTIYF. CDR3 nucleotides: TGTGCCAGCAGCTTAGAAAGAGGGAGTTCTGGAAACACCATATATTTT.